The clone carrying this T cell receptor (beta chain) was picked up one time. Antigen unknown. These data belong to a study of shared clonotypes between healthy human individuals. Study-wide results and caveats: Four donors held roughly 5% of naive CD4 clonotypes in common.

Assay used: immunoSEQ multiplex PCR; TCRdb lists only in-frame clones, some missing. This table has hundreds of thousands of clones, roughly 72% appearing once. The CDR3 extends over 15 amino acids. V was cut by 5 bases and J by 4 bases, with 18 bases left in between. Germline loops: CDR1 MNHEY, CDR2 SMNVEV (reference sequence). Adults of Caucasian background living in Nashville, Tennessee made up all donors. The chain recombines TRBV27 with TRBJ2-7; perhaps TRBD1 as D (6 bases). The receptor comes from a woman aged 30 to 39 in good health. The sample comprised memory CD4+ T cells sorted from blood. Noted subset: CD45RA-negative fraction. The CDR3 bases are TGTGCCAGCAGTCTAAAGTGGGCAGGGGTATACGAGCAGTACTTC. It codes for CASSLKWAGVYEQYF.